This T cell receptor beta chain is drawn from a study of T cells in Graves' hyperthyroidism and ophthalmopathy. Study results and limitations: Among thyroid clonotypes expanded above 0.001, most also appeared in blood. Onset of ophthalmopathy came a median around 6.5 months after the model predicted it.

TCR beta CDR3 regions were amplified from RNA transcripts. In the first-round RT-PCR of the TCR CDR3, the HTBI primer set was used. MiXCR was run by TCRdb on the multiplex PCR reads, yielding one entry per CDR3 protein. The data show some 600,000 distinct CDR3 sequences, approximately 15% seen once. The sample holds a few counts of this clonotype. Antigen unknown. The V and J ends lost 4 bases and 4 bases, in that order; junction bases with no gene match: 4. Germline values: CDR1 LGHDT, CDR2 YNNKEL (reference sequence). The CDR3 loop spans 15 amino acids. This receptor was obtained from a woman in her thirties with Graves' hyperthyroidism that later progressed to Graves' ophthalmopathy. The V gene is TRBV3-1, the J gene TRBJ2-3; TRBD2 matches at 11 bases. The sequencing input was blood. The DNA for the CDR3 is TGTGCCAGCAGCCCCGGGACTAGCGGTTCAGATACGCAGTATTTT. Protein sequence: CASSPGTSGSDTQYF.